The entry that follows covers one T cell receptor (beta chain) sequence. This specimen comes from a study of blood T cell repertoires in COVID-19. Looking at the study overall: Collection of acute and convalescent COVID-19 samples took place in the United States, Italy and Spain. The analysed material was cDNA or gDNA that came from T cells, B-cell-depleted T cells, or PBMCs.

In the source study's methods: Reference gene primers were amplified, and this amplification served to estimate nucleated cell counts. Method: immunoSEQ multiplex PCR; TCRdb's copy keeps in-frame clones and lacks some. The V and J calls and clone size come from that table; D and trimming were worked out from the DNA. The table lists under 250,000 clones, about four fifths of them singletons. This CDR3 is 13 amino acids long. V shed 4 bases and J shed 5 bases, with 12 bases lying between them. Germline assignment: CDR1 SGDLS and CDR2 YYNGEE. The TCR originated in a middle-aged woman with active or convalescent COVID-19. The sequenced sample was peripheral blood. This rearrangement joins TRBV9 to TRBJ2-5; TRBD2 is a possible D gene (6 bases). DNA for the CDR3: TGTGCCAGCAGCCCCCCTGGGGGGGAGACCCAGTACTTC. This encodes CASSPPGGETQYF.